This T cell receptor (beta chain) was sequenced for a study of radiation and T cells in renal cell carcinoma. Sequencing used immunoSEQ multiplex PCR; TCRdb keeps in-frame clones, though not all of them. The sample holds 45,000 to 55,000 clones, 80% seen once. Time point in this sample: blood 2 weeks post-SBRT. Stated treatment: 15 Gy SBRT to primary tumor, nephrectomy 4 weeks later. V lost 4 bases to trimming and J lost 1 base, with 11 bases between them. The CDR3 totals 14 residues. Germline CDR1 reads SGHRS; CDR2 reads YFSETQ. This chain connects TRBV5-1 to TRBJ1-1, with no clear D. Sequenced here: blood, sampled from a patient whose treatment included radiotherapy and nephrectomy. This clonotype was obtained from a woman aged 70-85 years with renal cell carcinoma. The CDR3 sequence is CASSRSGPNTEAFF. For the CDR3, the DNA is TGCGCCAGCAGCAGATCAGGACCGAACACTGAAGCTTTCTTT.